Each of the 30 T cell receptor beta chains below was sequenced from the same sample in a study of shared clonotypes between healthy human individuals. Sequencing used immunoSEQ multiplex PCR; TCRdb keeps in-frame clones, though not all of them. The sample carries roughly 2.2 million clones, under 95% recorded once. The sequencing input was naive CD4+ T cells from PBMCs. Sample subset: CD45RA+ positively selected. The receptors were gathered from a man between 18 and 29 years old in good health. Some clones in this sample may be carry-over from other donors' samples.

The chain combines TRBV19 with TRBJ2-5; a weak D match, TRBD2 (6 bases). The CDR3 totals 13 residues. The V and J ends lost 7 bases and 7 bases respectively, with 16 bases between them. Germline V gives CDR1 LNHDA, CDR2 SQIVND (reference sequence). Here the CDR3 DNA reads TGTGCCAGTATGGGGCGGGGAGGAGGGACCCAGTACTTC. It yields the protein CASMGRGGGTQYF.

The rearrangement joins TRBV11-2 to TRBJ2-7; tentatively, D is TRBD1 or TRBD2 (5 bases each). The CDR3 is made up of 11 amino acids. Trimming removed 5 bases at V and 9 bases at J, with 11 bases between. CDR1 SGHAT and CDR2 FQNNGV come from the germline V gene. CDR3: CASSPRGVQYF. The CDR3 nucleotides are TGTGCCAGCAGCCCCCGAGGGGTGCAGTACTTC.

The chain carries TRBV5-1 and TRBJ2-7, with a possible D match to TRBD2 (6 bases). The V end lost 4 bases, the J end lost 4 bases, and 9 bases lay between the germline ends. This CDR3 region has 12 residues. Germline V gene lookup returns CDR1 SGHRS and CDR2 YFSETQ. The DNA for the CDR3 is TGCGCCAGCAGCGTCGGAGGGTACGAGCAGTACTTC. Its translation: CASSVGGYEQYF.

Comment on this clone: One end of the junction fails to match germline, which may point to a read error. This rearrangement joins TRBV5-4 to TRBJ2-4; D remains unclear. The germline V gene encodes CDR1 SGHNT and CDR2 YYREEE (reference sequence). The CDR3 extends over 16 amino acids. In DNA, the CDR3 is TGTGCCAGCAGCCCTGACACCGGGTCCTCCTCCCCGCCTGGGAACTTC. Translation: CASSPDTGSSSPPGNF.

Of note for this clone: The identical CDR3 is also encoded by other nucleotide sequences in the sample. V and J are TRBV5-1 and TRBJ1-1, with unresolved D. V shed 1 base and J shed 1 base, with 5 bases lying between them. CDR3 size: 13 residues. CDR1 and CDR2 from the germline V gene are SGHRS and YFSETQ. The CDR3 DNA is TGCGCCAGCAGCTTGACCGCGAACACTGAAGCTTTCTTT. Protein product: CASSLTANTEAFF.

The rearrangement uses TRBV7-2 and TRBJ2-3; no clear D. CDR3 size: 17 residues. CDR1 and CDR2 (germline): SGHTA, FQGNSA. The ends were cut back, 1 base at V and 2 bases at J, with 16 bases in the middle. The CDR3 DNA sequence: TGTGCCAGCAGCTTAGTTCGGTCGACGGGCATCACAGATACGCAGTATTTT. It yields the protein CASSLVRSTGITDTQYF. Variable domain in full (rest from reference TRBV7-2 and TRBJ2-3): GAGVSQSPSNKVTEKGKDVELRCDPISGHTALYWYRQSLGQGLEFLIYFQGNSAPDKSGLPSDRFSAERTGGSVSTLTIQRTQQEDSAVYLCASSLVRSTGITDTQYFGPGTRLTVL.

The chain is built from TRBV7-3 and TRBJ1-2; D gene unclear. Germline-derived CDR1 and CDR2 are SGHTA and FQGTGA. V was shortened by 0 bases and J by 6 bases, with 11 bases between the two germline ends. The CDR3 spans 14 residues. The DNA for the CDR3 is TGTGCCAGCAGCTTAACGGGGTGGGGTCATGGCTACACCTTC. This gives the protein CASSLTGWGHGYTF.

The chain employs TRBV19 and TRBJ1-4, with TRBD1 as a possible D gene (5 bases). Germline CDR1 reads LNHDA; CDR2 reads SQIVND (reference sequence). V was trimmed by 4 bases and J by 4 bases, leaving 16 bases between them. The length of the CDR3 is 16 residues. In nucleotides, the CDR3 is TGTGCCAGTAGTACCGGGACCCAGAGGAGTAATGAAAAACTGTTTTTT. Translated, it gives CASSTGTQRSNEKLFF.

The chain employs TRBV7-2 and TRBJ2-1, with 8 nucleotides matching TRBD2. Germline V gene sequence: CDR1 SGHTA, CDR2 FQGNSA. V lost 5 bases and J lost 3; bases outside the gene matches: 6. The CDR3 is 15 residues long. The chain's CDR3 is CASSPYSGNYNEQFF. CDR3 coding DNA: TGTGCCAGCAGCCCATATAGCGGGAACTACAATGAGCAGTTCTTC.

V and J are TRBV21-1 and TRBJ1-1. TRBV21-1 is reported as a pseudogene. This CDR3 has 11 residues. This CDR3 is CASRMDGEAFF. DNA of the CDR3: TGTGCCAGCAGAATGGACGGAGAAGCTTTCTTT.

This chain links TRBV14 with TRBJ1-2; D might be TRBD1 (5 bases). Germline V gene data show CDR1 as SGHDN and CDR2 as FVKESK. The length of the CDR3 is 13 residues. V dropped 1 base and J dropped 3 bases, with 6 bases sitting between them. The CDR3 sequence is CASSQGTYYGYTF. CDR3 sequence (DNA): TGTGCCAGCAGCCAAGGGACATACTATGGCTACACCTTC.

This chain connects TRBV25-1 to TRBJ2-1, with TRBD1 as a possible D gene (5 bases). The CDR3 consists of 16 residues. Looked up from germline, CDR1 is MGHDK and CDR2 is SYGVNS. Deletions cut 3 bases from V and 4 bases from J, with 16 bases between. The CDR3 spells CASSDWGGPKYNEQFF. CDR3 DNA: TGTGCCAGCAGTGATTGGGGCGGCCCCAAGTACAATGAGCAGTTCTTC.

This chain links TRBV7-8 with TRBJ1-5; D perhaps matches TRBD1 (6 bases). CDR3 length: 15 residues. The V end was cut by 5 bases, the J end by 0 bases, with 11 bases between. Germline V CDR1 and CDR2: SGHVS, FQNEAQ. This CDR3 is CASSPRTDSNQPQHF. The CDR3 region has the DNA TGTGCCAGCAGCCCGAGGACAGATAGCAATCAGCCCCAGCATTTT.

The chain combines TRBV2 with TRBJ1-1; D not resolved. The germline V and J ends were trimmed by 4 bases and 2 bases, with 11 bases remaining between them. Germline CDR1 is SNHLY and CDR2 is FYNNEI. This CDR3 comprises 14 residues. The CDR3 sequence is CASSAILTNTEAFF. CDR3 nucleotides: TGTGCCAGCAGTGCGATCCTTACAAACACTGAAGCTTTCTTT.

Written as DNA, the CDR3 is TGTGCCAGCAGCCGCAGGGACGGGGTCACAGATACGCAGTATTTT. Encoded protein: CASSRRDGVTDTQYF. The chain links TRBV7-3 to TRBJ2-3; the D gene could be TRBD1 or TRBD2 (5 bases each). Deletions cut 5 bases from V and 2 bases from J, with 14 bases between. Per germline, CDR1 SGHTA and CDR2 FQGTGA. The CDR3 is made up of 15 amino acids.

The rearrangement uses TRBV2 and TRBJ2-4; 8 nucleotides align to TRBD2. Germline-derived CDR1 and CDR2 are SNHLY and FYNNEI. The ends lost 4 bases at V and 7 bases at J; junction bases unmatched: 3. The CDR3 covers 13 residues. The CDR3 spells CASSAGLANIQYF. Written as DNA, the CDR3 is TGTGCCAGCAGTGCTGGACTAGCCAACATTCAGTACTTC.

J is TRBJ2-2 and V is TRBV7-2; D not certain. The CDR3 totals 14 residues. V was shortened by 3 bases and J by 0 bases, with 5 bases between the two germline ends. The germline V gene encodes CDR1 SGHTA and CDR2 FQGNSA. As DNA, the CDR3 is TGTGCCAGCAGCTTTTCAGCGAACACCGGGGAGCTGTTTTTT. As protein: CASSFSANTGELFF. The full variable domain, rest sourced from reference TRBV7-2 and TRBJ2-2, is GAGVSQSPSNKVTEKGKDVELRCDPISGHTALYWYRQSLGQGLEFLIYFQGNSAPDKSGLPSDRFSAERTGGSVSTLTIQRTQQEDSAVYLCASSFSANTGELFFGEGSRLTVL.

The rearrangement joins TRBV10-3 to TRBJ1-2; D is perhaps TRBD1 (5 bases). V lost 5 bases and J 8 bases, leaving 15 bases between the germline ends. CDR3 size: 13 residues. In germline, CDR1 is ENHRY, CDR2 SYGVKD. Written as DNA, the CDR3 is TGTGCCATCAGTAGACAGCCCCAGCAGGGCTACACCTTC. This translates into CAISRQPQQGYTF.

The CDR3 spells CASRVWGIGLDYGYTF. CDR3 nucleotides: TGTGCCAGCAGAGTTTGGGGGATAGGGTTGGACTATGGCTACACCTTC. The chain couples TRBV28 to TRBJ1-2; a possible D gene is TRBD1 (5 bases). Germline CDR1 reads MDHEN; CDR2 reads SYDVKM. The germline V and J ends were trimmed by 6 bases and 3 bases, with 20 bases remaining between them. The CDR3 spans 16 residues.

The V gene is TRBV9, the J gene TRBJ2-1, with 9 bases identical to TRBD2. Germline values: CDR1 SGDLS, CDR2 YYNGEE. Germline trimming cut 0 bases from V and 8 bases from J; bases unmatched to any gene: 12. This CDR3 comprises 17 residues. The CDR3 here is CASSVDPFGGRAYEQFF. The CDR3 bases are TGTGCCAGCAGCGTAGACCCCTTTGGCGGGAGGGCCTATGAGCAGTTCTTC.

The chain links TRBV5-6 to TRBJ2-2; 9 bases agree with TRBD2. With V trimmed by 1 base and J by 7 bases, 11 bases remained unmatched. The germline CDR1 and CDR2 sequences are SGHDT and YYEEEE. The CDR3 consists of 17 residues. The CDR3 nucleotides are TGTGCCAGCAGCTTGTTCGTGGCTAGCGGGATCGGCGGGGAGCTGTTTTTT. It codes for CASSLFVASGIGGELFF.

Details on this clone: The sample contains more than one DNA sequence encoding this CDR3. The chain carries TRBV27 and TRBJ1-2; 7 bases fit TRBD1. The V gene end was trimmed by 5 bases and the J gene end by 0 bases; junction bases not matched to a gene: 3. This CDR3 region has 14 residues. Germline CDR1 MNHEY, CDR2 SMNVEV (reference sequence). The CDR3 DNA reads TGTGCCAGCAGTAGACAGGGAACTAACTATGGCTACACCTTC. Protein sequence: CASSRQGTNYGYTF.

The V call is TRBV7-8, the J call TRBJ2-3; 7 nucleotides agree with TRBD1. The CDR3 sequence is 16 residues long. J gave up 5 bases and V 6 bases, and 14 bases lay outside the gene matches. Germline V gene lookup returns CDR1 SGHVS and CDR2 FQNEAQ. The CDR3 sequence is CASSNHRGIVRDTQYF. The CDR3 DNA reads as TGTGCCAGCAGTAATCACAGGGGAATAGTGAGAGATACGCAGTATTTT.

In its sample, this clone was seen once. The CDR3 here is CASSTQGSTEAFF. The CDR3 DNA follows: TGTGCCAGCAGCACTCAGGGGAGCACTGAAGCTTTCTTT. The chain recombines TRBV7-8 with TRBJ1-1, with D perhaps TRBD1 (6 bases). V was pared by 5 bases and J by 4 bases, with 11 bases between. Germline V gene data show CDR1 as SGHVS and CDR2 as FQNEAQ. The CDR3 runs 13 residues.

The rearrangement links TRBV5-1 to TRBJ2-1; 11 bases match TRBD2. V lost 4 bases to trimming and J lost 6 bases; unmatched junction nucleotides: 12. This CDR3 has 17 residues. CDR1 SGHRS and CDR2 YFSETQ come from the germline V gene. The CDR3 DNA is TGCGCCAGCAGCCTGACTAGCGGGGTAACAGGGGGCAATGAGCAGTTCTTC. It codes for CASSLTSGVTGGNEQFF.

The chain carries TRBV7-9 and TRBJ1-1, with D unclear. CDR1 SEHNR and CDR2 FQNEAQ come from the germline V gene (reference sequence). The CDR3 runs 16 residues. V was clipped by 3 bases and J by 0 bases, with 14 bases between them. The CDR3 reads CASSLGRPLMNTEAFF. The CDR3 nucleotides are TGTGCCAGCAGCTTGGGGAGGCCCTTGATGAACACTGAAGCTTTCTTT.

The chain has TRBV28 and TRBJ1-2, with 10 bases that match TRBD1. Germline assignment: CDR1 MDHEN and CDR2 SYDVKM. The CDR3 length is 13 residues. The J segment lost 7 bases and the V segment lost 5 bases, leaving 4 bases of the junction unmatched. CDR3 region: CASSGTGATGYTF. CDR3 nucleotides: TGTGCCAGCAGTGGGACAGGGGCGACTGGCTACACCTTC.

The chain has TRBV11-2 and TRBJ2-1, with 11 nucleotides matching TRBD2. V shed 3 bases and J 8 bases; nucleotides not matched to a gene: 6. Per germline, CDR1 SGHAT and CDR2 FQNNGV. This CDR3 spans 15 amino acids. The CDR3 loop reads CASSFSGRAIYEQFF. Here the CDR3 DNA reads TGTGCCAGCAGCTTTAGCGGGAGGGCCATCTATGAGCAGTTCTTC.

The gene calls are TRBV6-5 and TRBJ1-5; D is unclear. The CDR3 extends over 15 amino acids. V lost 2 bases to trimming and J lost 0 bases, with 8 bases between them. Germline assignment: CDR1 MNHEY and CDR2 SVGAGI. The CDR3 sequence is CASSYRENSNQPQHF. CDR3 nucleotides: TGTGCCAGCAGTTACAGGGAGAATAGCAATCAGCCCCAGCATTTT.

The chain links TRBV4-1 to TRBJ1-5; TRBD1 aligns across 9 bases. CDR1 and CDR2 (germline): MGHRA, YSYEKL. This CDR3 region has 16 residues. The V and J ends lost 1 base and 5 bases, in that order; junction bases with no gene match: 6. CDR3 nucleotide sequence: TGCGCCAGCAGCCAAGTCGGGACAGGGATAGATCAGCCCCAGCATTTT. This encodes CASSQVGTGIDQPQHF.